A single sample is the source of the 2 T cell receptor beta chains below, sequenced in a study of blood T cell repertoires in COVID-19. Using immunoSEQ multiplex PCR, the repertoire was profiled, and TCRdb retains in-frame clones only, with some absent. Of fewer than 20,000 clones detected, approximately 87% appear once; the ten largest clones hold over 8.5%. The sequenced sample consisted of peripheral blood. All receptors come from a human donor in a cohort sampled during active COVID-19.

The V gene is TRBV6-2 or TRBV6-3, the J gene TRBJ2-5; perhaps TRBD2 as D (6 bases). There are 14 residues in the CDR3. Germline V gives CDR1 MNHEY, CDR2 SVGEGT. Trimming pared 6 bases from V and 5 bases from J, leaving 16 bases between. Here the CDR3 DNA reads TGTGCCAGCAGCCTGGGGGGAGTTGGGGAGACCCAGTACTTC. It codes for CASSLGGVGETQYF.

J is TRBJ2-1 and V is TRBV10-1; the D gene is possibly TRBD1 (5 bases). The CDR3 is 15 amino acids. V lost 2 bases and J lost 10, with 18 bases in between. Looked up from germline, CDR1 is WNHNN and CDR2 is SYGVQD (reference sequence). DNA of the CDR3: TGCGCCAGCAGTGAGATTAGGGGCGGCCTGGGAGAGCAGTTCTTC. Translation: CASSEIRGGLGEQFF.